This T cell receptor beta chain comes out of a study of CD8+CD57+ T cells in acquired aplastic anemia. Background on the study: Recorded DNA amounts for sorted CD4+ and CD8+ cells had an average of 3.2 ug. Notes on the study in general: The same twenty-nine CD8+ CDR3 sequences occurred in patients and in controls.

By flow cytometry, patients selected for sequencing had shown an expansion of CD8+CD57+ cells. The enrolled patients all had severe acquired aplastic anemia. Each patient gave a blood sample that was collected before any therapy had been received. In this sample, this clonotype turned up many times. The antigen remains undetermined. Researchers used genomic DNA as the template to profile TCR beta VDJ and CDR3. TCRdb re-called the reads through MiXCR, storing one row per CDR3 protein. Here the sample spans fewer than 250,000 distinct CDR3 sequences, around 43% being singletons. Sequencing used sorted CD4+, CD8+, or CD8+CD57+ T cells (not recorded which) from PBMCs. This receptor was identified in a human donor with aplastic anemia.

This CDR3 reads CASSQDGGAEQYF. CDR3 coding DNA: TGTGCCAGCAGCCAAGATGGGGGGGCCGAGCAGTACTTC. The chain couples TRBV14 to TRBJ2-7, with D tentatively TRBD2 (7 bases). Per the germline V gene, CDR1 is SGHDN and CDR2 is FVKESK. The CDR3 has 13 amino acids. Trimming took 0 bases from V and 6 from J, leaving 9 bases between them.